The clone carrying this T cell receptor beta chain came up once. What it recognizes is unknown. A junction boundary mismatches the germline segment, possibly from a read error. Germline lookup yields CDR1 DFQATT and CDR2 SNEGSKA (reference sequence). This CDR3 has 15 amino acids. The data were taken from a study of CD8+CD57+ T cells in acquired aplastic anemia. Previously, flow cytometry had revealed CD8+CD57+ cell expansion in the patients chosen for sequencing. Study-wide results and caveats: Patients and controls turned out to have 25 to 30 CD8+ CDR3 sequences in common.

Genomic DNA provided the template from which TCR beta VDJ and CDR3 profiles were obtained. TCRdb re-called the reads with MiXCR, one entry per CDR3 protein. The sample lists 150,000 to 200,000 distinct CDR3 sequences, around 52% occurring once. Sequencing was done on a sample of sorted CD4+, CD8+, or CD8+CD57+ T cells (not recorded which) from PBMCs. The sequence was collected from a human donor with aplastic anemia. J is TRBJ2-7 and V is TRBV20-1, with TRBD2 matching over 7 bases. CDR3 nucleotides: TGCGGTGCTTATTTAGTAGAGGGAGGGTTCTACGAGCAGTACTTC. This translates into CGAYLVEGGFYEQYF.